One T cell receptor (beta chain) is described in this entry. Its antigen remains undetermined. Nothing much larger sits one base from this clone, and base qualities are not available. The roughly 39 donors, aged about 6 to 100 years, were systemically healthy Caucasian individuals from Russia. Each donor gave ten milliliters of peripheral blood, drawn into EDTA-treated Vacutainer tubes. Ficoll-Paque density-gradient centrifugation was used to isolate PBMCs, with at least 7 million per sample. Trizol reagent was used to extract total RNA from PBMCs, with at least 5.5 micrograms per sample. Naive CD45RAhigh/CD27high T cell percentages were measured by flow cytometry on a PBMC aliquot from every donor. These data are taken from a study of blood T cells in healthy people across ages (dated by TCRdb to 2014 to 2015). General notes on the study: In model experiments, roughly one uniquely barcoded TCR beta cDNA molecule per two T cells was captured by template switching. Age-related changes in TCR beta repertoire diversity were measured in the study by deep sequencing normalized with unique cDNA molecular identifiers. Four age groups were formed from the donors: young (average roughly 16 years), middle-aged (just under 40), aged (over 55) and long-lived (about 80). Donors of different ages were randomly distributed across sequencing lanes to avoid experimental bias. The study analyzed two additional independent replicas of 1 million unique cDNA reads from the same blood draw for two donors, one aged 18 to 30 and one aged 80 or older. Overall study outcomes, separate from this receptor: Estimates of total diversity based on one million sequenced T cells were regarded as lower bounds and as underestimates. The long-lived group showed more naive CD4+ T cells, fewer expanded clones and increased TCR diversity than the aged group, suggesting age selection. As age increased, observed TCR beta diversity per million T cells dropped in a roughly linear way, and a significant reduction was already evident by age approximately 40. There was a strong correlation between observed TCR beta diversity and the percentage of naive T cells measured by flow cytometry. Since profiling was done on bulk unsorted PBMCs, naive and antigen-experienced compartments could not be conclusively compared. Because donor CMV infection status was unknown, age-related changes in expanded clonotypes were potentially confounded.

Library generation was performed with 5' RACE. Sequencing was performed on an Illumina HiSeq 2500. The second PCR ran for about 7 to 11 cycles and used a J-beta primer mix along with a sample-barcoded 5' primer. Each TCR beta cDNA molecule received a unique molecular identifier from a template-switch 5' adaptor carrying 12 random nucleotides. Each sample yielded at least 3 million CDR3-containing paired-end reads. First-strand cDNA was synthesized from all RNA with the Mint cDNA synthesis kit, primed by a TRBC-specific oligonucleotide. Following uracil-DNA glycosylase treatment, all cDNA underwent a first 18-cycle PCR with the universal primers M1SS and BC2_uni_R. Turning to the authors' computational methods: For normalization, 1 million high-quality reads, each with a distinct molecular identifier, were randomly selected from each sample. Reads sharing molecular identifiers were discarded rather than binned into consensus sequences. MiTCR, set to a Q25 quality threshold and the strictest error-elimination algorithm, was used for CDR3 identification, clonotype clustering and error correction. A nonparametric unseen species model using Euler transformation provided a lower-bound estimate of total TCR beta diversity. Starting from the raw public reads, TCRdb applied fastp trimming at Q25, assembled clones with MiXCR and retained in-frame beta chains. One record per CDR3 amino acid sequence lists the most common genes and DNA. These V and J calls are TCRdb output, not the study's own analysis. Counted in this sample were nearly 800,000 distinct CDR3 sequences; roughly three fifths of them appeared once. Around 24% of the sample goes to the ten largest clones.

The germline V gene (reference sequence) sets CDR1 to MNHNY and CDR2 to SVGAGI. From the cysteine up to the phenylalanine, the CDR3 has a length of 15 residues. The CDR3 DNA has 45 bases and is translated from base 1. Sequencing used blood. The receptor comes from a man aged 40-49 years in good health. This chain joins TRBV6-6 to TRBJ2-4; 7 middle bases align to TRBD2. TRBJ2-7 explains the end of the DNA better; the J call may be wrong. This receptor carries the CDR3 CASSYSSGKRYEQYF. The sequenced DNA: TGTGCCAGCAGTTACTCGAGCGGGAAACGCTACGAGCAGTACTTC.